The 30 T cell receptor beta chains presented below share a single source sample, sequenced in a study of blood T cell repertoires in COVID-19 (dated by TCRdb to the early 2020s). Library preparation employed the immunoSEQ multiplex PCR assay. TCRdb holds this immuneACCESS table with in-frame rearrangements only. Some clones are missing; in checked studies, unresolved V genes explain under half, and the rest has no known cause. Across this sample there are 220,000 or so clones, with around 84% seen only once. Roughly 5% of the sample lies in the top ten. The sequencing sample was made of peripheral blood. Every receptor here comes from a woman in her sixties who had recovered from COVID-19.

The CDR3, as DNA: TGCAGCGTTGGGACAGGGGGGACCGGGGAGCTGTTTTTT. This codes for CSVGTGGTGELFF. The V and J genes are TRBV29-1 and TRBJ2-2, with TRBD1 matching over 10 bases. CDR1 and CDR2 (germline): SQVTM, ANQGSEA. The V segment lost 4 bases and the J segment 5 bases; nucleotides outside the gene matches: 1. CDR3 size: 13 residues.

The CDR3 loop is CAWRRAGTDTQYF. The DNA of the CDR3 is TGTGCCTGGAGACGAGCGGGCACAGATACGCAGTATTTT. The rearrangement uses TRBV30 and TRBJ2-3, with a weak D call TRBD2 (5 bases). The CDR3 spans 13 residues. Trimming shortened V by 3 bases and J by 1 base, and 8 bases separated the two germline ends. CDR1 is GTSNPN, CDR2 SVGIG, per germline (reference sequence).

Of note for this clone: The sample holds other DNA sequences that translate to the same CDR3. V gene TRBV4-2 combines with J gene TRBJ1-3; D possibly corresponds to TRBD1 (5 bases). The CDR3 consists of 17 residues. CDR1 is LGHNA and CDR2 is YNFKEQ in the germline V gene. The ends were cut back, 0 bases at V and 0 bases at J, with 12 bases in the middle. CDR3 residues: CASSQDRRGYSGNTIYF. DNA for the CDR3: TGTGCCAGCAGCCAAGATAGGAGGGGATACTCTGGAAACACCATATATTTT.

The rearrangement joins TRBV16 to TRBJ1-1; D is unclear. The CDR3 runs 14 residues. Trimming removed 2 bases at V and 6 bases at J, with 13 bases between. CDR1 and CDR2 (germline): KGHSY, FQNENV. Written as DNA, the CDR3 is TGTGCCAGCAGCCAAATTAGAGGGAGCCCTGAAGCTTTCTTT. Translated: CASSQIRGSPEAFF.

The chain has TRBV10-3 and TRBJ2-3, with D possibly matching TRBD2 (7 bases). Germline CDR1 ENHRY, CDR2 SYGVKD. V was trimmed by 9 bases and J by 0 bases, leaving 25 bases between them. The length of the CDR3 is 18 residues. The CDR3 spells CAMGSSAGAGISTDTQYF. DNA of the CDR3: TGTGCCATGGGGTCCTCGGCGGGGGCCGGAATCAGCACAGATACGCAGTATTTT.

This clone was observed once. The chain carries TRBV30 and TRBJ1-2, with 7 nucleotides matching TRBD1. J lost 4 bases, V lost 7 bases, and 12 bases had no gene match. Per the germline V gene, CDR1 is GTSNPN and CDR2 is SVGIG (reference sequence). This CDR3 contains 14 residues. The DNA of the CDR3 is TGTGCCTTAAAGCTCCCGGGACAGAGCTATGGCTACACCTTC. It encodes CALKLPGQSYGYTF.

The CDR3: CASSPEGGPDTQYF. Written as DNA, the CDR3 is TGTGCCAGCAGCCCCGAGGGGGGGCCAGATACGCAGTATTTT. The chain joins TRBV9 to TRBJ2-3, with D perhaps matching TRBD2 (7 bases). CDR1 and CDR2 from the germline V gene are SGDLS and YYNGEE. V dropped 4 bases and J dropped 4 bases, with 13 bases sitting between them. The CDR3 is made up of 14 amino acids.

The CDR3 region is CASSSDGRNTEAFF. The CDR3 DNA sequence: TGTGCCAGCTCATCAGATGGGCGGAACACTGAAGCTTTCTTT. The chain couples TRBV18 to TRBJ1-1; no definite D call. CDR1 is KGHSH, CDR2 LQKENI, per germline. The V end lost 5 bases, the J end lost 1 base, and 11 bases lay between the germline ends. The CDR3 is 14 amino acids.

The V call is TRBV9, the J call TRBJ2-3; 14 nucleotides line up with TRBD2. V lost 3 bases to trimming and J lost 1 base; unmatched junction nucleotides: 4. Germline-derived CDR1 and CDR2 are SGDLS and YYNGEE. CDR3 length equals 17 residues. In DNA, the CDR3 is TGTGCCAGCAGCGCTCTGGGACTAGCGGGGGGCACAGATACGCAGTATTTT. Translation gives CASSALGLAGGTDTQYF.

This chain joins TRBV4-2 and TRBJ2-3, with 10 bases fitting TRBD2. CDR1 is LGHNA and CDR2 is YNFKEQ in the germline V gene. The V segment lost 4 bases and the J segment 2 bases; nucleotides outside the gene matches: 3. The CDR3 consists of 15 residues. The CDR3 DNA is TGTGCCAGCAGCCCCGGGACTAGCGACACAGATACGCAGTATTTT. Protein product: CASSPGTSDTDTQYF.

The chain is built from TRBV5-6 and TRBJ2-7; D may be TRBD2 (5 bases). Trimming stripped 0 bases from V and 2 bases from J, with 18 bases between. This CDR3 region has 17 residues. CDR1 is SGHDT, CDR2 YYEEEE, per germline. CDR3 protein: CASSLAGGLLGAYEQYF. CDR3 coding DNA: TGTGCCAGCAGCTTGGCAGGAGGCCTCCTTGGGGCCTACGAGCAGTACTTC.

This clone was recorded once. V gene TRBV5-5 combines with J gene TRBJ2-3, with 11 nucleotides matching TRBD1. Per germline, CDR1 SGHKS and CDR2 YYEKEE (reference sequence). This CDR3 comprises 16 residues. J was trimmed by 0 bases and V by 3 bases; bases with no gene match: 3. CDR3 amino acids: CASSSGQGVSTDTQYF. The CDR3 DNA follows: TGTGCCAGCAGCTCGGGACAGGGGGTGAGCACAGATACGCAGTATTTT.

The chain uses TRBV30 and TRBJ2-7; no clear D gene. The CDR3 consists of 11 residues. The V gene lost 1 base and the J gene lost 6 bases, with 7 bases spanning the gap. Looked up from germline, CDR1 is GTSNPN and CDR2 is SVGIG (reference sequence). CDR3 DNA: TGTGCCTGGAGTGATAGCCCCGAGCAGTACTTC. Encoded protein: CAWSDSPEQYF.

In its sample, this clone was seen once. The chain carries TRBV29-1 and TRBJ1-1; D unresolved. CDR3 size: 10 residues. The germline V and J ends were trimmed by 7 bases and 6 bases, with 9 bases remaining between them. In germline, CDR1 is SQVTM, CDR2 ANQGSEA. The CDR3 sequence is CSARGPEAFF. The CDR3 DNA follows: TGCAGCGCAAGAGGGCCTGAAGCTTTCTTT.

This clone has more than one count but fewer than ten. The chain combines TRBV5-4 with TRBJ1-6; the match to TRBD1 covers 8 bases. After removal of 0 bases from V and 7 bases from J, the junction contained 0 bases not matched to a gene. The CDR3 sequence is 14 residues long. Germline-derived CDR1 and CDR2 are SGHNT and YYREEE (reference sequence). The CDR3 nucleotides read TGTGCCAGCAGCTTGGGGACAGGGAATTCACCCCTCCACTTT. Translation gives CASSLGTGNSPLHF.

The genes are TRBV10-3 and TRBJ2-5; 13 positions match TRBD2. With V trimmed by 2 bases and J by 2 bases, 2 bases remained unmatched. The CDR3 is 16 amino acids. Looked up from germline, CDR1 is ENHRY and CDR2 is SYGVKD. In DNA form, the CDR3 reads TGTGCCATCAGTGAGGGACTAGCGGGGGCGCAAGAGACCCAGTACTTC. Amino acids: CAISEGLAGAQETQYF.

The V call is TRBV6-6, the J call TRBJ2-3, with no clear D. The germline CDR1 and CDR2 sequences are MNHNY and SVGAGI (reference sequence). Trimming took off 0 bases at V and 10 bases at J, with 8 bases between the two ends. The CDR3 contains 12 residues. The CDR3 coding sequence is TGTGCCAGCAGTTACTCAGAGGTGGCGCAGTATTTT. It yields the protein CASSYSEVAQYF.

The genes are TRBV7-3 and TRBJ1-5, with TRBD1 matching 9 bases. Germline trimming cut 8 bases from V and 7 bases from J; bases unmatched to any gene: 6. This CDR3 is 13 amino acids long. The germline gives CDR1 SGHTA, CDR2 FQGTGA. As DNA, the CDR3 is TGTGCCAGCTGGGGACAGGGTGGACAGCCCCAGCATTTT. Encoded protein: CASWGQGGQPQHF.

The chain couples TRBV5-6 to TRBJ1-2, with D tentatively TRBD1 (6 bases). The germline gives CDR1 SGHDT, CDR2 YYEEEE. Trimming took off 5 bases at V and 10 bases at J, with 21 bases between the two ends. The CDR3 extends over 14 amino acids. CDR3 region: CASSSLGQPLDYTF. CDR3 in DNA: TGTGCCAGCAGTTCCCTTGGACAGCCGTTGGACTACACCTTC.

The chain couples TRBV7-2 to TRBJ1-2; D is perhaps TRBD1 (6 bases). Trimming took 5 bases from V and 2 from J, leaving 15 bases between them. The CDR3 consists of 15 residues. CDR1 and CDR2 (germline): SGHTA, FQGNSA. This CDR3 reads CASSPLMGANYGYTF. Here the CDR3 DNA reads TGTGCCAGCAGCCCTTTAATGGGGGCGAACTATGGCTACACCTTC.

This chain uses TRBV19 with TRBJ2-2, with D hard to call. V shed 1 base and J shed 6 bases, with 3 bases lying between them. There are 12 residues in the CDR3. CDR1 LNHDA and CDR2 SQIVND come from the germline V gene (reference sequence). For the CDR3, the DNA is TGTGCCAGTAGTATAGCTCCCGGGGAGCTGTTTTTT. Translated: CASSIAPGELFF.

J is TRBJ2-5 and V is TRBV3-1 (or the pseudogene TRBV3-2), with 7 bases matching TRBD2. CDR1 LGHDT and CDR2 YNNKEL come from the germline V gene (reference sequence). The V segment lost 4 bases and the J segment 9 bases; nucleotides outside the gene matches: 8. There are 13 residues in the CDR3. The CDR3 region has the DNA TGTGCCAGCAGCCCGGGACTACTTTGGGCCCAGTACTTC. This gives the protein CASSPGLLWAQYF.

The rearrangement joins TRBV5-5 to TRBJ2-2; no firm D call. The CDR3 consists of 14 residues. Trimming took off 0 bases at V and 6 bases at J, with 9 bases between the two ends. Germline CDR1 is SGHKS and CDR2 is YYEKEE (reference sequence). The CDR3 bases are TGTGCCAGCAGCTTGGTCCCCCGGTCCGGGGAGCTGTTTTTT. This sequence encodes CASSLVPRSGELFF.

The CDR3: CASSLRISGTGGRGYTF. CDR3 DNA sequence: TGTGCCAGCAGTCTTAGGATTTCCGGGACAGGGGGCCGTGGCTACACCTTC. The chain is built from TRBV7-2 and TRBJ1-2; 12 nucleotides align to TRBD1. The junction had 15 bases not matched to a gene; V was cut back by 6 bases and J by 7 bases. Germline CDR1 is SGHTA and CDR2 is FQGNSA. The CDR3 contains 17 residues.

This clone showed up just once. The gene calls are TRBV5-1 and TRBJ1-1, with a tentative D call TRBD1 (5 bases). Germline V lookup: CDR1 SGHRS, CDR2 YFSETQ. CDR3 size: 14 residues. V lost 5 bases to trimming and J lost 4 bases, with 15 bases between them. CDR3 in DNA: TGCGCCAGCAGATGGGGCGAGAGAGGCACTGAAGCTTTCTTT. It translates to CASRWGERGTEAFF.

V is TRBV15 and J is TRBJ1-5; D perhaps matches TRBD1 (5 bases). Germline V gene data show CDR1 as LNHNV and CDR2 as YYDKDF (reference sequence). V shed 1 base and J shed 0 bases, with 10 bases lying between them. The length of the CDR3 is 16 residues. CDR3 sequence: CATSRGGGYSNQPQHF. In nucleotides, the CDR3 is TGTGCCACCAGCAGAGGCGGGGGATATAGCAATCAGCCCCAGCATTTT.

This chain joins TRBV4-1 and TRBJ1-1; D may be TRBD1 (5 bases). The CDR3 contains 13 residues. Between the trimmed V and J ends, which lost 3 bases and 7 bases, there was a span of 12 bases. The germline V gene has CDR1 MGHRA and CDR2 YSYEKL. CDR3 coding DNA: TGCGCCAGCAGCCAGGTGGGGGGAGGTGAAGCTTTCTTT. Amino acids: CASSQVGGGEAFF.

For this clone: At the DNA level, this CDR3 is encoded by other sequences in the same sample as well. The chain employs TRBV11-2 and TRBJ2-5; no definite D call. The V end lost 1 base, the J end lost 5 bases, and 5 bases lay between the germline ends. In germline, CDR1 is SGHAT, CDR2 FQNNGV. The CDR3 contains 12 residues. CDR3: CASSLVRETQYF. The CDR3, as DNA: TGTGCCAGCAGCTTAGTACGGGAGACCCAGTACTTC.

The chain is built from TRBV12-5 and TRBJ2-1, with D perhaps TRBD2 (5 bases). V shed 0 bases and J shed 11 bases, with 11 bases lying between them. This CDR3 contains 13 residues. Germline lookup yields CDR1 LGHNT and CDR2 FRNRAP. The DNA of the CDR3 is TGTGCTAGTGGTTTGGTACTACTAGGAAAGCAGTTCTTC. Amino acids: CASGLVLLGKQFF. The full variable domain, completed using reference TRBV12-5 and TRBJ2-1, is DARVTQTPRHKVTEMGQEVTMRCQPILGHNTVFWYRQTMMQGLELLAYFRNRAPLDDSGMPKDRFSAEMPDATLATLKIQPSEPRDSAVYFCASGLVLLGKQFFGPGTRLTVL.

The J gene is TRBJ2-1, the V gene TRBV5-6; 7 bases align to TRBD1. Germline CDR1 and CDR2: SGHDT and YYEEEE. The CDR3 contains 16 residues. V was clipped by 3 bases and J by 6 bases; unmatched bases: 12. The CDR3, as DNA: TGTGCCAGCAGCTGGACAGGAGGACACCAATTCAATGAGCAGTTCTTC. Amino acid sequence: CASSWTGGHQFNEQFF.